The present T cell receptor beta chain was sequenced within a study of graft-versus-host responses after intestinal transplantation. Study summary: The transplants performed in recipients were multivisceral, liver-intestinal, or isolated intestinal. Every transplant recipient was induced with anti-thymocyte globulin, then maintained on tacrolimus and steroids for about 3 years. Study-level results: Investigators detected GvH clones in recipient marrow, with some emerging earlier in ileum or blood. Peak levels of circulating GvH clones tracked with early post-transplant HvG declines.

In the case of this clone: Antigen: not known.

Once graft tissue had been processed, intraepithelial and lamina propria lymphocytes were released. The CDR3 is made up of 14 amino acids. Germline lookup yields CDR1 GTSNPN and CDR2 SVGIG (reference sequence). Trimming pared 2 bases from V and 3 bases from J, leaving 11 bases between. Generated by immunoSEQ multiplex PCR, the TCRdb table keeps only in-frame clones and is missing some. The sample has about 11,000 clones, approximately 76% seen once; the top ten hold more than 8.5%. The input for sequencing was ileum tissue, taken 23 days after intestinal transplant. This sequence was found in a human patient who received an intestinal transplant, so some T cells may come from the graft donor. V gene TRBV30 combines with J gene TRBJ2-1; weak D call: TRBD2 (5 bases). CDR3 in amino acids: CAWSRIASYNEQFF. CDR3 in DNA: TGTGCCTGGAGTCGGATAGCGAGCTACAATGAGCAGTTCTTC.